One T cell receptor beta chain is described in this entry. Its antigen is undetermined. The CDR3 contains 13 residues. Germline-derived CDR1 and CDR2 are LNHDA and SQIVND (reference sequence). Between the trimmed V and J ends, which lost 6 bases and 4 bases, there was a span of 12 bases. This specimen comes from a study of T cell responses to AZD1222 COVID-19 vaccine. Study conclusions and caveats: Of the AZD1222 recipients, only five or six were seropositive at baseline.

The data were produced by immunoSEQ multiplex PCR, yet TCRdb's version contains in-frame clones alone and is incomplete. This sample has 150,000 to 200,000 clones, with roughly nine tenths found just once. The chain has TRBV19 and TRBJ1-1; maybe TRBD1 (6 bases). The source is an adult who received the AZD1222 COVID-19 vaccine. This specimen was peripheral blood, taken 28 days after the second AZD1222 dose. CDR3 loop: CASSRTGTTEAFF. The DNA of the CDR3 is TGTGCCAGTAGCAGAACAGGGACCACTGAAGCTTTCTTT.